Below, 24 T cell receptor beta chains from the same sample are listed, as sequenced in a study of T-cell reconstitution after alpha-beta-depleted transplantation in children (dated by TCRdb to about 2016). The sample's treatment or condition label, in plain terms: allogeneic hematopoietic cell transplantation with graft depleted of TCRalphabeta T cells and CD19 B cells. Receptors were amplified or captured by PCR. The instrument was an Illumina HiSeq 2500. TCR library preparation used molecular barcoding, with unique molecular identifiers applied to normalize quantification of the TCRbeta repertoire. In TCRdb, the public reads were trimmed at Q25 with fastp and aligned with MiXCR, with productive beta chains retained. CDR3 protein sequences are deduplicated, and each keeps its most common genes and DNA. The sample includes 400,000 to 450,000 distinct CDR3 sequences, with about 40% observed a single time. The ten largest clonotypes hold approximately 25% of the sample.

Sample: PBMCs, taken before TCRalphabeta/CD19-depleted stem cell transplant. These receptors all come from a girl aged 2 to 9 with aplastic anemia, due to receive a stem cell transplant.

The CDR3 loop reads CSVDRDGMNTEAFF. The CDR3 nucleotides read TGCAGCGTAGATCGGGACGGGATGAACACTGAAGCTTTCTTT. V and J are TRBV29-1 and TRBJ1-1; possibly TRBD1 for D (5 bases). The CDR3 is 14 residues long. Trimming took off 6 bases at V and 0 bases at J, with 14 bases between the two ends. Germline-derived CDR1 and CDR2 are SQVTM and ANQGSEA. The whole variable domain, filled in from reference TRBV29-1 and TRBJ1-1, reads SAVISQKPSRDICQRGTSLTIQCQVDSQVTMMFWYRQQPGQSLTLIATANQGSEATYESGFVIDKFPISRPNLTFSTLTVSNMSPEDSSIYLCSVDRDGMNTEAFFGQGTRLTVV.

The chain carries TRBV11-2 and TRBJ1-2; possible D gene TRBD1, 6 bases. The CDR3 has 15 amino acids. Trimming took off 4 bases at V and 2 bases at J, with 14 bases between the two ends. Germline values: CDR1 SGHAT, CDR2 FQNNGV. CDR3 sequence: CASSSLQGQNYGYTF. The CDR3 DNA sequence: TGTGCCAGCAGCTCCCTTCAGGGGCAGAACTATGGCTACACCTTC.

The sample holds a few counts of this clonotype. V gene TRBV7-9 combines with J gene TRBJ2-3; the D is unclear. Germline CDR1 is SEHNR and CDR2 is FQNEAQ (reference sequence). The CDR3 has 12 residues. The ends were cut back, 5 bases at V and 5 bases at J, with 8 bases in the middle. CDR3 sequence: CASSENGDTQYF. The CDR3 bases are TGTGCCAGCAGCGAAAACGGAGATACGCAGTATTTT.

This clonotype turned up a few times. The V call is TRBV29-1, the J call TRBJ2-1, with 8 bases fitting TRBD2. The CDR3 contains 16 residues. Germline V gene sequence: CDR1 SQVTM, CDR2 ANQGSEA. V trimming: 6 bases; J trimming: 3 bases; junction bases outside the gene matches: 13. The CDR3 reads CSVWGVAGLGYNEQFF. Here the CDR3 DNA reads TGCAGCGTGTGGGGGGTAGCGGGGCTAGGCTACAATGAGCAGTTCTTC.

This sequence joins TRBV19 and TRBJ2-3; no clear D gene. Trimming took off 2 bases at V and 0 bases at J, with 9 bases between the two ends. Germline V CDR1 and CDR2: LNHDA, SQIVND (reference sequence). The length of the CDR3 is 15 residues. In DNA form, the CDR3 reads TGTGCCAGTAGTATAAACGGGTTTAGCACAGATACGCAGTATTTT. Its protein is CASSINGFSTDTQYF.

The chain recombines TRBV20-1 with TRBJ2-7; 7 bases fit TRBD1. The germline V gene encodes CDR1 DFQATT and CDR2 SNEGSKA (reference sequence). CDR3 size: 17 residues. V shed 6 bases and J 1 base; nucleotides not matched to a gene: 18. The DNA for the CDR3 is TGCAGTGCCGAGGACAGGCAAGGCGATTTAGAATCCTACGAGCAGTACTTC. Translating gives CSAEDRQGDLESYEQYF.

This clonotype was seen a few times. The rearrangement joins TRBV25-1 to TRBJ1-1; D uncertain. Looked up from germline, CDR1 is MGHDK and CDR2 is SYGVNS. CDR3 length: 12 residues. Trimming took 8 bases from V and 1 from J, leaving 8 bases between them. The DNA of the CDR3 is TGTGCCAGCCCATATGGGAACACTGAAGCTTTCTTT. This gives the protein CASPYGNTEAFF. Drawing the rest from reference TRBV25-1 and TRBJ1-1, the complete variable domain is EADIYQTPRYLVIGTGKKITLECSQTMGHDKMYWYQQDPGMELHLIHYSYGVNSTEKGDLSSESTVSRIRTEHFPLTLESARPSHTSQYLCASPYGNTEAFFGQGTRLTVV.

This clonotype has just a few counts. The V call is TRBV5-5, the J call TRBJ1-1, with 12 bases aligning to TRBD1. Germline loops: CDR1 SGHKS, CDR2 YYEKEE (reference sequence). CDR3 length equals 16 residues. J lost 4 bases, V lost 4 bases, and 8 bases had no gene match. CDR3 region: CASSLGTGGEGTEAFF. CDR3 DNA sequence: TGTGCCAGCAGCCTTGGGACAGGGGGCGAGGGCACTGAAGCTTTCTTT. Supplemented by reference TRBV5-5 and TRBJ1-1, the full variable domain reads DAGVTQSPTHLIKTRGQQVTLRCSPISGHKSVSWYQQVLGQGPQFIFQYYEKEERGRGNFPDRFSARQFPNYSSELNVNALLLGDSALYLCASSLGTGGEGTEAFFGQGTRLTVV.

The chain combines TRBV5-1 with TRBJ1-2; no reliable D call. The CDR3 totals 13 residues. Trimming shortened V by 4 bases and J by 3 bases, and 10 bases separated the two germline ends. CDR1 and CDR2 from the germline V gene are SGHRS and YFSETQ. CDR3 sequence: CASSLWTDYGYTF. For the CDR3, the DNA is TGCGCCAGCAGCCTCTGGACGGACTATGGCTACACCTTC.

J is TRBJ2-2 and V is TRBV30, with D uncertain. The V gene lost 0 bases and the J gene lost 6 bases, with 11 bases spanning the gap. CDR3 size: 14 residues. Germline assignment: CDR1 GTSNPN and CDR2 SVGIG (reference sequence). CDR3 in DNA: TGTGCCTGGAGTGTAGGTCTAGGGTCCGGGGAGCTGTTTTTT. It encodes CAWSVGLGSGELFF.

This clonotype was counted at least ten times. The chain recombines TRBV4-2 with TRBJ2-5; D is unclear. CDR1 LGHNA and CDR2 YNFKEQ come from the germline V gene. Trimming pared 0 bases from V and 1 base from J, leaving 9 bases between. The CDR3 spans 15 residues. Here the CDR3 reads CASSQDLITQETQYF. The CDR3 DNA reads TGTGCCAGCAGCCAAGATTTAATTACCCAAGAGACCCAGTACTTC.

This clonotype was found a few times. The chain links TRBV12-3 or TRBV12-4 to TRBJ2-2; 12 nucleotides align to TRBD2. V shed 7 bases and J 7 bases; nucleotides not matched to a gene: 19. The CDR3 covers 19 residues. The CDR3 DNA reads TGTGCCAGCAAGCCATCTTTTCGGCGACTAGCGGGAGTAATCGGGGAGCTGTTTTTT. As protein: CASKPSFRRLAGVIGELFF.

The CDR3 reads CASSRNRVSLGETQYF. CDR3 in DNA: TGTGCCAGCAGCCGGAACAGGGTGTCCTTGGGGGAGACCCAGTACTTC. The V call is TRBV11-2, the J call TRBJ2-5; possibly TRBD1 for D (6 bases). This CDR3 is built from 16 residues. In germline, CDR1 is SGHAT, CDR2 FQNNGV. Trimming cost V 5 bases and J 5 bases, with 21 bases left between them. The whole variable domain, remainder taken from reference TRBV11-2 and TRBJ2-5, is EAGVAQSPRYKIIEKRQSVAFWCNPISGHATLYWYQQILGQGPKLLIQFQNNGVVDDSQLPKDRFSAERLKGVDSTLKIQPAKLEDSAVYLCASSRNRVSLGETQYFGPGTRLLVL.

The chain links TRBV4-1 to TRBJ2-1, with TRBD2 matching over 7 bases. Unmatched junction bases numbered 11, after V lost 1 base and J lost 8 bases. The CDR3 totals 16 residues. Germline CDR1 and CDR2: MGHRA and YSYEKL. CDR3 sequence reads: CASSQVLGGSRDEQFF. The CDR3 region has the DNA TGCGCCAGCAGCCAAGTCCTCGGCGGGAGTCGGGATGAGCAGTTCTTC.

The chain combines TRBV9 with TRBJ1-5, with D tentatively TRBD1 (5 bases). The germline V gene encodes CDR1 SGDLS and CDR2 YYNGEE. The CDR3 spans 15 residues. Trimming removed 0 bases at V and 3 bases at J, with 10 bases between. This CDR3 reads CASSVAGGYNQPQHF. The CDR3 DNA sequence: TGTGCCAGCAGCGTAGCCGGGGGGTACAATCAGCCCCAGCATTTT.

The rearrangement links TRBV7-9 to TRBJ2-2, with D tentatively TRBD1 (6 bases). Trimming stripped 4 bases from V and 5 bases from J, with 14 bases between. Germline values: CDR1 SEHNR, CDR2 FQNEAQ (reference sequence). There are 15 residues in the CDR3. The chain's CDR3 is CASSYSTGTTGELFF. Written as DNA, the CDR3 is TGTGCCAGCAGCTACTCGACAGGCACAACCGGGGAGCTGTTTTTT.

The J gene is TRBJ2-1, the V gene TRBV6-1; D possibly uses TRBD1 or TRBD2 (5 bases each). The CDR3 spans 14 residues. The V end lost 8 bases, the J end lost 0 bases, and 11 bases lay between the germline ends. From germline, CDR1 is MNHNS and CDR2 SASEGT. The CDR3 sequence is CASGRGSSYNEQFF. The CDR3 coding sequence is TGTGCCAGCGGCCGGGGCAGCTCCTACAATGAGCAGTTCTTC.

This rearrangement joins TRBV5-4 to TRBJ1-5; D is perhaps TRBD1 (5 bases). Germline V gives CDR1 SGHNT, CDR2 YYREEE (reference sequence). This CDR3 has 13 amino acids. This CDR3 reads CVKQGRNNQPQHF. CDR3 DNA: TGTGTTAAGCAGGGCAGAAATAATCAGCCCCAGCATTTT.

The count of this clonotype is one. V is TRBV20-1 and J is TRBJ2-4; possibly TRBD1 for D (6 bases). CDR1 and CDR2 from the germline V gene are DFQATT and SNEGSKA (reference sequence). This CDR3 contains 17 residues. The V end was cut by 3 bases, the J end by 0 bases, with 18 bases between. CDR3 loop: CSASGGYLWGAKNIQYF. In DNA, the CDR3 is TGCAGTGCTAGTGGGGGCTACCTCTGGGGAGCCAAAAACATTCAGTACTTC.

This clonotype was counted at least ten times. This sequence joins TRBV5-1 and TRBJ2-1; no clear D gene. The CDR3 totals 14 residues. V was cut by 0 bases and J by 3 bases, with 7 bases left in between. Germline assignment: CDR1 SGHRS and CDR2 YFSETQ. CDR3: CASSLEGDYNEQFF. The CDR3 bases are TGCGCCAGCAGCTTGGAAGGCGACTACAATGAGCAGTTCTTC.

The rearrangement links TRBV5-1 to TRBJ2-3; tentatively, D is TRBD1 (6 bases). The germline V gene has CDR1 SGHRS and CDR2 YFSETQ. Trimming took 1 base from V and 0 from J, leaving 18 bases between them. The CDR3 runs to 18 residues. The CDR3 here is CASSLPLFGQPSTDTQYF. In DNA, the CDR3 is TGCGCCAGCAGCTTGCCCCTTTTCGGACAGCCTAGCACAGATACGCAGTATTTT.

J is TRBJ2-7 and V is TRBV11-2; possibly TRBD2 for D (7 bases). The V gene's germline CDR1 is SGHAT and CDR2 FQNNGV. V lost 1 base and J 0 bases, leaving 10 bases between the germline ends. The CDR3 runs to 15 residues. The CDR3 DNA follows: TGTGCCAGCAGCTTAGTTCGGGGGGCCTCCTACGAGCAGTACTTC. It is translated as CASSLVRGASYEQYF.

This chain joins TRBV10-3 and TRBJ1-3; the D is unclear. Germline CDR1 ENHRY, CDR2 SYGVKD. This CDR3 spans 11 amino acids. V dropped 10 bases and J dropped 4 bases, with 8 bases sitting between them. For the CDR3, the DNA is TGTGCCACCATCGGCGGAAACACCATATATTTT. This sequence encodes CATIGGNTIYF.

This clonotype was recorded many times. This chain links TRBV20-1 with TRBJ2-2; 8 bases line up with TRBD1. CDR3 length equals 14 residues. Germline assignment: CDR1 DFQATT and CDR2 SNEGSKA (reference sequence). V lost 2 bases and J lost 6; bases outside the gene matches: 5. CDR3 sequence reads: CSARRTGFAGELFF. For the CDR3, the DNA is TGCAGTGCTAGACGGACAGGGTTCGCCGGGGAGCTGTTTTTT.